A single sample gave rise to the 7 T cell receptor beta chains below, sequenced in a study of graft-versus-host responses after intestinal transplantation. TCRdb keeps only in-frame clones here, not all; method: immunoSEQ multiplex PCR. The sample contains approximately 58,000 clones, about 93% of which appear only once. The sample here was PBMCs, taken approximately 120 days after intestinal transplantation. These receptors were obtained from a human patient who received an intestinal transplant, so some T cells may come from the graft donor.

This rearrangement joins TRBV2 to TRBJ1-4, with 10 bases fitting TRBD1. The germline CDR1 and CDR2 sequences are SNHLY and FYNNEI. The CDR3 consists of 14 residues. V shed 6 bases, J shed 3 bases, and the junction held 1 base outside the gene matches. CDR3 sequence: CASRGTGANEKLFF. The CDR3 bases are TGTGCCAGCAGAGGGACAGGGGCTAATGAAAAACTGTTTTTT.

Concerning this clone itself: One end of the junction varies from germline; a read error may be responsible. The chain couples TRBV2 to TRBJ2-1; the D gene is possibly TRBD2 (6 bases). The CDR3 extends over 17 amino acids. CDR1 SNHLY and CDR2 FYNNEI come from the germline V gene. CDR3 loop: CASREASGLRTYNEQFF. CDR3 coding DNA: TGTGCCAGCAGGGAAGCCTCGGGACTTCGCACTTACAATGAGCAGTTCTTC.

V is TRBV5-1 and J is TRBJ2-5, with unresolved D. The CDR3 has 14 amino acids. Between the trimmed V and J ends, which lost 1 base and 3 bases, there was a span of 10 bases. Germline V lookup: CDR1 SGHRS, CDR2 YFSETQ. The CDR3 reads CASSLSVAKETQYF. As DNA, the CDR3 is TGCGCCAGCAGCTTGAGTGTGGCTAAAGAGACCCAGTACTTC.

V is TRBV4-1 and J is TRBJ2-6; D unclear. This CDR3 comprises 19 residues. Per the germline V gene, CDR1 is MGHRA and CDR2 is YSYEKL. V lost 1 base to trimming and J lost 0 bases, with 16 bases between them. The CDR3 protein is CASSQGALILFSGANVLTF. CDR3 coding DNA: TGCGCCAGCAGCCAAGGAGCGTTAATCCTATTCTCTGGGGCCAACGTCCTGACTTTC.

The rearrangement links TRBV9 to TRBJ2-7, with 8 bases matching TRBD1. V trimming: 0 bases; J trimming: 2 bases; junction bases outside the gene matches: 4. The CDR3 is made up of 15 amino acids. The germline V gene encodes CDR1 SGDLS and CDR2 YYNGEE. The CDR3 bases are TGTGCCAGCAGCGTAGGCCAGGGGGCGACCTACGAGCAGTACTTC. This translates into CASSVGQGATYEQYF.

This chain uses TRBV19 with TRBJ2-4; D ambiguous. CDR3 length: 16 residues. Germline V gene sequence: CDR1 LNHDA, CDR2 SQIVND (reference sequence). Trimming removed 5 bases at V and 0 bases at J, with 14 bases between. The CDR3 sequence is CASSLGPFLAKNIQYF. CDR3 in DNA: TGTGCCAGTAGTTTAGGACCTTTTTTAGCCAAAAACATTCAGTACTTC.

The gene calls are TRBV5-6 and TRBJ2-3; no firm D call. The CDR3 is 14 residues long. Trimming removed 0 bases at V and 0 bases at J, with 5 bases between. Germline-derived CDR1 and CDR2 are SGHDT and YYEEEE. CDR3 amino acids: CASSLVQSTDTQYF. The DNA of the CDR3 is TGTGCCAGCAGCTTGGTGCAGAGCACAGATACGCAGTATTTT.